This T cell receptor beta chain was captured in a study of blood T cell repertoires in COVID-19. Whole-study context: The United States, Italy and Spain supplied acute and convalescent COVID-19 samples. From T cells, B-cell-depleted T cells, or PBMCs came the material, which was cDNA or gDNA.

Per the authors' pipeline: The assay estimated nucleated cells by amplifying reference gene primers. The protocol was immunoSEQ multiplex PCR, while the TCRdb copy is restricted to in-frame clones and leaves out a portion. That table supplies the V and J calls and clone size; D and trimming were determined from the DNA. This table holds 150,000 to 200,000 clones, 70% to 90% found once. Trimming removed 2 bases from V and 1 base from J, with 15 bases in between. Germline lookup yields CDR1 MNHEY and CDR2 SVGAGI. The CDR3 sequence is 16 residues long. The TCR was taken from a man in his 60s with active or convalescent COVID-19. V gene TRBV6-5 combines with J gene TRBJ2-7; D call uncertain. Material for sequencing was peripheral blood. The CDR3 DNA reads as TGTGCCAGCAGTTACGATGCAGGCAGCCGATCCTACGAGCAGTACTTC. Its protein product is CASSYDAGSRSYEQYF.